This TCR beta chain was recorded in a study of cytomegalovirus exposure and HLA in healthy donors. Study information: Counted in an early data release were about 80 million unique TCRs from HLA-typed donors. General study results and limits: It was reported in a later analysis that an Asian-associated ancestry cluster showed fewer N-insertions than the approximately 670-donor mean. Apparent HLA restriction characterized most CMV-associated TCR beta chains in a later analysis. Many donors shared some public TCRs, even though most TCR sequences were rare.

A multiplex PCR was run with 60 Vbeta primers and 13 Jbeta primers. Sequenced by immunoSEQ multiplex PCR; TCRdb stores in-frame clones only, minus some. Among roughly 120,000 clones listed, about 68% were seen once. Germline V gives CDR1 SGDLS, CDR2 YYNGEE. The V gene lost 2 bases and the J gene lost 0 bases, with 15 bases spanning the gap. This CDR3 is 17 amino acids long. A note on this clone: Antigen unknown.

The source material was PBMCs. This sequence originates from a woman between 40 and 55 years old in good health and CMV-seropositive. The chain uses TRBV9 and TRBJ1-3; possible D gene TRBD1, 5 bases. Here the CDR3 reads CASSVRADDSSGNTIYF. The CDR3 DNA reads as TGTGCCAGCAGCGTTCGGGCAGACGACAGCTCTGGAAACACCATATATTTT.